The 7 T cell receptor beta chains below all came from one sample that was sequenced in a study of cytomegalovirus exposure and HLA in healthy donors. The PCR was carried out with 60 Vbeta primers and 13 Jbeta primers. Method: immunoSEQ multiplex PCR; TCRdb's copy keeps in-frame clones and lacks some. Of around 58,000 clones listed, roughly 74% are singletons. Sequencing used PBMCs. The source is a man aged 40-55 years in good health and CMV-seropositive.

This chain joins TRBV2 and TRBJ2-7; 8 nucleotides line up with TRBD1. Per the germline V gene, CDR1 is SNHLY and CDR2 is FYNNEI. CDR3 length: 12 amino acids. With V trimmed by 6 bases and J by 6 bases, 4 bases remained unmatched. The CDR3 coding sequence is TGTGCCAGCAGGAGGACAGGGAGCGAGCAGTACTTC. This encodes CASRRTGSEQYF.

This sequence joins TRBV7-3 and TRBJ2-5; possibly TRBD2 for D (6 bases). Trimming pared 5 bases from V and 2 bases from J, leaving 9 bases between. CDR1 is SGHTA and CDR2 is FQGTGA in the germline V gene. The CDR3 has 13 residues. As DNA, the CDR3 is TGTGCCAGCAGCCGGGACTTACAAGAGACCCAGTACTTC. Encoded protein: CASSRDLQETQYF.

V and J are TRBV7-6 and TRBJ1-5; D possibly corresponds to TRBD1 (5 bases). The V end lost 2 bases, the J end lost 7 bases, and 15 bases lay between the germline ends. The CDR3 extends over 15 amino acids. Per germline, CDR1 SGHVS and CDR2 FNYEAQ. CDR3 coding DNA: TGTGCCAGCAGCTTATTATTGGGGAAGGGGCAGCCCCAGCATTTT. It codes for CASSLLLGKGQPQHF.

The chain couples TRBV7-9 to TRBJ1-6, with a weak D call TRBD1 (6 bases). Trimming took 3 bases from V and 2 from J, leaving 8 bases between them. The CDR3 covers 15 residues. Per the germline V gene, CDR1 is SEHNR and CDR2 is FQNEAQ (reference sequence). The CDR3 spells CASSFGGPYNSPLHF. Written as DNA, the CDR3 is TGTGCCAGCAGCTTCGGGGGGCCCTATAATTCACCCCTCCACTTT.

The chain carries TRBV5-5 and TRBJ1-2; D gene unclear. Trimming stripped 3 bases from V and 4 bases from J, with 16 bases between. The V gene's germline CDR1 is SGHKS and CDR2 YYEKEE (reference sequence). The CDR3 runs to 15 residues. In nucleotides, the CDR3 is TGTGCCAGCAGCTCCGGTGGAGGAAAAGCCTATGGCTACACCTTC. It is translated as CASSSGGGKAYGYTF.

This chain connects TRBV27 to TRBJ1-2; 7 nucleotides align to TRBD1. The ends lost 4 bases at V and 4 bases at J; junction bases unmatched: 3. The CDR3 has 13 residues. The germline gives CDR1 MNHEY, CDR2 SMNVEV (reference sequence). Here the CDR3 reads CASSSGQSYGYTF. Written as DNA, the CDR3 is TGTGCCAGCAGTTCGGGACAGAGCTATGGCTACACCTTC.

The chain combines TRBV23-1 with TRBJ2-5; 7 bases map to TRBD1. TRBV23-1 qualifies as an ORF whose function is uncertain. The CDR3 covers 18 residues. V shed 3 bases and J 4 bases; nucleotides not matched to a gene: 17. CDR3 sequence: CASSHLLPLAPGGETQYF. The CDR3 nucleotides read TGCGCCAGCAGTCACCTACTTCCCTTAGCGCCAGGGGGAGAGACCCAGTACTTC.